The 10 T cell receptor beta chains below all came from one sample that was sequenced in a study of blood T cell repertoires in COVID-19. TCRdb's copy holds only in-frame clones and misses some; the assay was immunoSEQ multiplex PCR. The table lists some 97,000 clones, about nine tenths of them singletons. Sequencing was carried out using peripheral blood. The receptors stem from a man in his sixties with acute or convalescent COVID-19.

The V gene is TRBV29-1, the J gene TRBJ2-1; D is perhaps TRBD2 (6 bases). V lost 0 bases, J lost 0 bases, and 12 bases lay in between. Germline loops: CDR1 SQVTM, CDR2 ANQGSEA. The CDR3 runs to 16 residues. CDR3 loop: CSVEDQPSVSYNEQFF. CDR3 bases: TGCAGCGTTGAAGATCAACCTAGCGTCTCCTACAATGAGCAGTTCTTC.

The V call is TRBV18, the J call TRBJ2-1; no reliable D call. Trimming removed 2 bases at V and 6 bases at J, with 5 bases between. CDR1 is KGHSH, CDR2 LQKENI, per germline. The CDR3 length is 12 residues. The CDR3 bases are TGTGCCAGCTCACCAGAGTTCAATGAGCAGTTCTTC. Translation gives CASSPEFNEQFF. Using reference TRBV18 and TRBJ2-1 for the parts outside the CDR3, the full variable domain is NAGVMQNPRHLVRRRGQEARLRCSPMKGHSHVYWYRQLPEEGLKFMVYLQKENIIDESGMPKERFSAEFPKEGPSILRIQQVVRGDSAAYFCASSPEFNEQFFGPGTRLTVL.

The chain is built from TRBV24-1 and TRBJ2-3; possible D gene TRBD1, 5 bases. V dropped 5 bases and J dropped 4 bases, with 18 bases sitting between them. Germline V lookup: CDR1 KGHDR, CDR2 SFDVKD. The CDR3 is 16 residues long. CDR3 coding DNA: TGTGCCACCAGTGGGAGAGGTGACAGTGGGGCAGATACGCAGTATTTT. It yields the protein CATSGRGDSGADTQYF.

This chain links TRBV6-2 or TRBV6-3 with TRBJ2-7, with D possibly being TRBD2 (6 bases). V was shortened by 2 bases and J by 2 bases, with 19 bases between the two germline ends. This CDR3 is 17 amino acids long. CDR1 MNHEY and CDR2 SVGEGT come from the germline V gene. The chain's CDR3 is CASSYMLREARPYEQYF. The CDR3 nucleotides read TGTGCCAGCAGTTACATGCTAAGGGAGGCTCGTCCCTACGAGCAGTACTTC.

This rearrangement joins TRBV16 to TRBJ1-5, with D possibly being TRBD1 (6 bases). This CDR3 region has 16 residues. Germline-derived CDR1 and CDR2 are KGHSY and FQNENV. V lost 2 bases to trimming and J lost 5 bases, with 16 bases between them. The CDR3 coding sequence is TGTGCCAGCAGCCAAGGGTTCGGGACAACCCATCAGCCCCAGCATTTT. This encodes CASSQGFGTTHQPQHF.

CDR3 protein: CAISEAPAGDTTDTQYF. The DNA for the CDR3 is TGTGCCATCAGTGAAGCCCCGGCGGGAGATACCACAGATACGCAGTATTTT. The chain has TRBV10-3 and TRBJ2-3; TRBD2 aligns across 7 bases. This CDR3 is built from 17 residues. V shed 3 bases, J shed 2 bases, and the junction held 11 bases outside the gene matches. Per germline, CDR1 ENHRY and CDR2 SYGVKD.

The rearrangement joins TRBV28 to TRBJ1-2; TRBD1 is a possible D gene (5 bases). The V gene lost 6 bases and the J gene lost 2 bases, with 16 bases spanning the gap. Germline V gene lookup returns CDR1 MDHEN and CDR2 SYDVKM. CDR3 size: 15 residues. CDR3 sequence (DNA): TGTGCCAGCAGACTACAGGCAAATCTAAACTATGGCTACACCTTC. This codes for CASRLQANLNYGYTF.

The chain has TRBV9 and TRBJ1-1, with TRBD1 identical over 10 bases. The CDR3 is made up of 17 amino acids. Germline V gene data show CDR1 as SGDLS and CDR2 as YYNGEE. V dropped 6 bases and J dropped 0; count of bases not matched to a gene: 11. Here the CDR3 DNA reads TGTGCCAGCACGAAGAGGGGGGACAGGGGCCTGAACACTGAAGCTTTCTTT. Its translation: CASTKRGDRGLNTEAFF.

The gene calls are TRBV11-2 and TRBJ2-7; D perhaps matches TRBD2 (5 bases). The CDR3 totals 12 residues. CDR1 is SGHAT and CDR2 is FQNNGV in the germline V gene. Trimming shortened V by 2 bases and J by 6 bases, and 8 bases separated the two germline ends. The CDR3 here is CASSLRGLEQYV. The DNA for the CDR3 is TGTGCCAGCAGCTTACGCGGACTCGAGCAGTACGTC.

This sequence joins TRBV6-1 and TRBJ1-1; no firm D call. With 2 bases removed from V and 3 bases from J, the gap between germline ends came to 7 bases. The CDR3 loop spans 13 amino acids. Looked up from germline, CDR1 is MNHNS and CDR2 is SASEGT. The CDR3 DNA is TGTGCCAGCAGTGAAACACGCCACACTGAAGCTTTCTTT. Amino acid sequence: CASSETRHTEAFF.